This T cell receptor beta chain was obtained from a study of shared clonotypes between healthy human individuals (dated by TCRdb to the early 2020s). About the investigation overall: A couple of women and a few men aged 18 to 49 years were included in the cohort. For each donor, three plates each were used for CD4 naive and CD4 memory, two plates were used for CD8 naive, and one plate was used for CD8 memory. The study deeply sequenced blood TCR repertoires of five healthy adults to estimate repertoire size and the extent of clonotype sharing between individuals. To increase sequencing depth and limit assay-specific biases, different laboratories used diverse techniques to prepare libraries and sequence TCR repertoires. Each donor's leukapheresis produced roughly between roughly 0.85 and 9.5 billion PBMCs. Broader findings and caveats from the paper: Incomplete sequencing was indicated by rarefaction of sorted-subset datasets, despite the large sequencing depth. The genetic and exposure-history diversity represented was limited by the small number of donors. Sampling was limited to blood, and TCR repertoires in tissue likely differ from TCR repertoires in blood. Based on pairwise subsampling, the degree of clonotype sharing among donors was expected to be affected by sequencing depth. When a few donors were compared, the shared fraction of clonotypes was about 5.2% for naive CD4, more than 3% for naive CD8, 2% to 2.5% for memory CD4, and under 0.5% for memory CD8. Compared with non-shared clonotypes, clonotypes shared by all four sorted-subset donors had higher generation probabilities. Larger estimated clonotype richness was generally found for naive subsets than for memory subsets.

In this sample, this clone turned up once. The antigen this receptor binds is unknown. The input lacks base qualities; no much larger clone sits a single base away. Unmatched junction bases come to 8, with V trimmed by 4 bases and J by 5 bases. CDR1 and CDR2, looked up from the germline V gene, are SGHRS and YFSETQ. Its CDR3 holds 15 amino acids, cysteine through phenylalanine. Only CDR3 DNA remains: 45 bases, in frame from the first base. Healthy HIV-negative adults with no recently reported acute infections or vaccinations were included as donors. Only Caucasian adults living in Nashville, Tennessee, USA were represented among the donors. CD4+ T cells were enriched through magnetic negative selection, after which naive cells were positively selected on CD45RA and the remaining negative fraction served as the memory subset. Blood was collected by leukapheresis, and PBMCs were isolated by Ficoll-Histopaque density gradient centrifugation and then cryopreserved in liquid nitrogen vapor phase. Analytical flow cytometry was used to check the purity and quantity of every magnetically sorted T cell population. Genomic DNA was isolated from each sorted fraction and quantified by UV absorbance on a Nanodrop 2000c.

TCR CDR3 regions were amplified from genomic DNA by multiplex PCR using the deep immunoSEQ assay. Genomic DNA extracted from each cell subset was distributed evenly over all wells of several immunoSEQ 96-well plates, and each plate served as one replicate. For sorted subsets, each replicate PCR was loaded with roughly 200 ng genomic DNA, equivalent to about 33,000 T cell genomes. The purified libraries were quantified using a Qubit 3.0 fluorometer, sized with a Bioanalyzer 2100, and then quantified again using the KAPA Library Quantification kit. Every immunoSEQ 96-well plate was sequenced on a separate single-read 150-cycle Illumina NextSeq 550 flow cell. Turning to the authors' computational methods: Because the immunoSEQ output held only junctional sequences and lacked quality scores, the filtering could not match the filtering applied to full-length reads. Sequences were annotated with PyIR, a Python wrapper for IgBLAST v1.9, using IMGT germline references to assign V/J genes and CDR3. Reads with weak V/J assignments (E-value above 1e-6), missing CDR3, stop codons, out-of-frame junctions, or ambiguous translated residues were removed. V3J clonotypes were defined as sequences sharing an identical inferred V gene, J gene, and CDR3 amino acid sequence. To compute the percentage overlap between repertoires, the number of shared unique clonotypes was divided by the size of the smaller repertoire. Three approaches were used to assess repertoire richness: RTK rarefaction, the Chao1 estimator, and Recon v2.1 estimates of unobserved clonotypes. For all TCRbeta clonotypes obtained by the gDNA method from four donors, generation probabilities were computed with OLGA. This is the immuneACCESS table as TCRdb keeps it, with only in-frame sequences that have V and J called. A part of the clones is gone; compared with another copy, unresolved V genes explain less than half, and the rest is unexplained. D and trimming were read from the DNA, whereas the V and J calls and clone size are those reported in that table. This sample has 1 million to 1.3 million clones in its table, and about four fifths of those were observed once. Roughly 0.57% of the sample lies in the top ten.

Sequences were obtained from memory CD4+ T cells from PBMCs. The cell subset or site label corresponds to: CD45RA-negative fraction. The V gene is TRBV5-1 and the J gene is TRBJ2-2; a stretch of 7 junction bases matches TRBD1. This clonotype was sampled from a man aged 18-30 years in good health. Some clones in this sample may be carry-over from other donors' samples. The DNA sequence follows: TGCGCCAGCAGCGTACGGGACAGCCGGACCGGGGAGCTGTTTTTT. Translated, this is CASSVRDSRTGELFF.